A single sample is the source of the 8 T cell receptor beta chains below, sequenced in a study of OX40 agonist ivuxolimab in advanced cancers. Libraries were prepared by immunoSEQ multiplex PCR; TCRdb keeps only in-frame clonotypes and omits some of them. The table records about 63,000 clones, roughly nine tenths of them present only once. The source material was CD4+ or CD8+ T cells sorted from blood, sampled in a trial of the OX40 agonist ivuxolimab. These receptors all stem from an adult with an advanced solid tumor such as melanoma, head and neck, liver or kidney cancer.

This clone was seen only a few times. The genes are TRBV6-5 and TRBJ2-3; 7 bases line up with TRBD1. This CDR3 is 16 amino acids long. The germline V gene encodes CDR1 MNHEY and CDR2 SVGAGI. Trimming at V came to 2 bases and at J to 5 bases, leaving 10 bases not matched to a gene. The CDR3 bases are TGTGCCAGCAGTTACGGGCTGGCAGGGGGTCGAGATACGCAGTATTTT. Translated: CASSYGLAGGRDTQYF.

The chain employs TRBV6-1 and TRBJ2-2; D possibly uses TRBD1 or TRBD2 (5 bases each). Germline lookup yields CDR1 MNHNS and CDR2 SASEGT. The CDR3 extends over 11 amino acids. Trimming shortened V by 5 bases and J by 11 bases, and 9 bases separated the two germline ends. The CDR3 loop reads CASSYGAELFF. For the CDR3, the DNA is TGTGCCAGCAGTTACGGGGCAGAGCTGTTTTTT.

This chain joins TRBV7-9 and TRBJ2-1; 14 bases match TRBD2. CDR3 size: 16 residues. The ends lost 4 bases at V and 7 bases at J; junction bases unmatched: 6. Germline V gives CDR1 SEHNR, CDR2 FQNEAQ (reference sequence). CDR3 in amino acids: CASSSPTSGRVNEQFF. CDR3 sequence (DNA): TGTGCCAGCAGCTCCCCGACTAGCGGGAGGGTTAATGAGCAGTTCTTC.

The chain links TRBV15 to TRBJ1-2; the match to TRBD1 covers 9 bases. V shed 3 bases, J shed 2 bases, and the junction held 10 bases outside the gene matches. The CDR3 totals 17 residues. CDR1 is LNHNV, CDR2 YYDKDF, per germline (reference sequence). The CDR3: CATSSGQGYRRNYGYTF. The DNA for the CDR3 is TGTGCCACCAGCAGTGGACAGGGGTATAGGCGGAACTATGGCTACACCTTC.

The chain couples TRBV4-1 to TRBJ2-7; no reliable D call. The germline V gene has CDR1 MGHRA and CDR2 YSYEKL. V was cut by 0 bases and J by 5 bases, with 5 bases left in between. CDR3 length: 12 residues. The DNA of the CDR3 is TGCGCCAGCAGCCAAGATCCCAACGAGCAGTACTTC. As protein: CASSQDPNEQYF.

The rearrangement joins TRBV4-1 to TRBJ2-1; 10 bases map to TRBD2. The V gene's germline CDR1 is MGHRA and CDR2 YSYEKL. The V and J ends lost 1 base and 7 bases, in that order; junction bases with no gene match: 10. The CDR3 runs 17 residues. The CDR3 region has the DNA TGCGCCAGCAGCCAAGCCCCCCACTTAGCGGGAGGTAATGAGCAGTTCTTC. Translation: CASSQAPHLAGGNEQFF.

The sample holds one count of this clone. V usage is TRBV6-1 and J usage is TRBJ2-2, with 8 positions matching TRBD1. Germline V lookup: CDR1 MNHNS, CDR2 SASEGT. The CDR3 totals 15 residues. The V segment lost 2 bases and the J segment 3 bases; nucleotides outside the gene matches: 2. CDR3 nucleotides: TGTGCCAGCAGTGAACAGGGGGCATACACCGGGGAGCTGTTTTTT. Translating it yields CASSEQGAYTGELFF.

This chain joins TRBV7-8 and TRBJ2-2; D is tentatively TRBD1 or TRBD2 (6 bases each). This CDR3 contains 15 residues. The V end lost 5 bases, the J end lost 5 bases, and 15 bases lay between the germline ends. CDR1 is SGHVS, CDR2 FQNEAQ, per germline. DNA for the CDR3: TGTGCCAGCAGCCTCAGAACAGGGAGGACCGGGGAGCTGTTTTTT. Translated, it gives CASSLRTGRTGELFF.